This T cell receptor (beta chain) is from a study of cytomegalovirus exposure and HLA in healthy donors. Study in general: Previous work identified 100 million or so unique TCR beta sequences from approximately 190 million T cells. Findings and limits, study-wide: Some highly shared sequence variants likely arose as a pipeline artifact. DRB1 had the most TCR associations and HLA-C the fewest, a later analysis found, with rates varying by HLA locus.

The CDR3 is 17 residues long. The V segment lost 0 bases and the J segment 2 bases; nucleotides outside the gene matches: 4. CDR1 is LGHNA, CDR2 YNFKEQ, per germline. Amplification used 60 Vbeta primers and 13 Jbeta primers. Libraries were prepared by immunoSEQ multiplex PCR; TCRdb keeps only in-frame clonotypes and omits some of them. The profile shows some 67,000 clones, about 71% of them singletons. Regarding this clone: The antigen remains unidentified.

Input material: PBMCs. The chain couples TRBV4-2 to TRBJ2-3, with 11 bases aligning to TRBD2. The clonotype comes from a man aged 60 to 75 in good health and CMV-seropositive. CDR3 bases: TGTGCCAGCAGCCAAGATGGGACTAGCGGTCTCACAGATACGCAGTATTTT. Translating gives CASSQDGTSGLTDTQYF.